A selection of T cell receptor beta chains follows, all from one sample in a study of regulatory T cells in long-lasting Graves disease. MiXCR, run by TCRdb on the multiplex PCR reads, gives a single entry per CDR3 protein. The table has roughly 400,000 distinct CDR3 sequences, roughly 20% seen once. Source: peripheral blood mononuclear cells (PBMCs), taken when the disease was refractory, from a patient treated with antithyroid drugs. The receptor source for this set is a female donor with Graves disease. The CDR3 runs from the conserved cysteine through the conserved F or W. Fields, in order: CDR3 length, clone size, D gene, V gene, J gene, CDR3 protein, CDR3 DNA. A D gene is named only where the DNA matches it firmly. Size values are once, few and many counts, or a class for expanded clones, and some rows have none.

CDR3 length: 13
clone size: -
D gene: -
V gene: TRBV30
J gene: TRBJ1-3
CDR3 protein: CAWSRGAGNTIYF
CDR3 DNA: TGTGCCTGGAGTAGGGGGGCTGGAAACACCATATATTTT

CDR3 length: 15
clone size: -
D gene: TRBD2
V gene: TRBV20-1
J gene: TRBJ2-1
CDR3 protein: CSAEDGGLAVNEQFF
CDR3 DNA: TGCAGTGCAGAAGATGGCGGACTAGCGGTTAATGAGCAGTTCTTC

CDR3 length: 14
clone size: -
D gene: TRBD1
V gene: TRBV20-1
J gene: TRBJ1-2
CDR3 protein: CSAKGTDYEDGCTF
CDR3 DNA: TGCAGTGCTAAGGGGACAGATTACGAGGATGGCTGCACCTTC

CDR3 length: 13
clone size: few
D gene: TRBD1
V gene: TRBV4-3
J gene: TRBJ1-2
CDR3 protein: CASSQNQGAGYTF
CDR3 DNA: TGCGCCAGCAGCCAGAACCAGGGGGCAGGCTACACCTTC

CDR3 length: 14
clone size: few
D gene: TRBD2
V gene: TRBV12-3/TRBV12-4
J gene: TRBJ2-4
CDR3 protein: CASTRGGGENIQYF
CDR3 DNA: TGTGCCAGCACCCGTGGCGGGGGAGAAAACATTCAGTACTTC

CDR3 length: 14
clone size: many
D gene: -
V gene: TRBV28
J gene: TRBJ2-2
CDR3 protein: CASSFAGDYGELFF
CDR3 DNA: TGTGCCAGCAGTTTCGCAGGGGACTACGGGGAGCTGTTTTTT

CDR3 length: 11
clone size: many
D gene: -
V gene: TRBV30
J gene: TRBJ2-7
CDR3 protein: CAWSHAYEQYF
CDR3 DNA: TGTGCCTGGAGTCACGCCTACGAGCAGTACTTC

CDR3 length: 15
clone size: -
D gene: -
V gene: TRBV7-2
J gene: TRBJ1-5
CDR3 protein: CASSLSRGFLEPQHF
CDR3 DNA: TGTGCCAGCAGCTTGTCTCGGGGTTTCTTGGAGCCCCAGCATTTT

CDR3 length: 15
clone size: -
D gene: -
V gene: TRBV7-6
J gene: TRBJ2-5
CDR3 protein: CASSLRAEAVETQYF
CDR3 DNA: TGTGCCAGCAGCTTAAGGGCCGAAGCAGTCGAGACCCAGTACTTC

CDR3 length: 14
clone size: few
D gene: TRBD1
V gene: TRBV3-1
J gene: TRBJ2-5
CDR3 protein: CASSQGDSLETQYF
CDR3 DNA: TGTGCCAGCAGCCAAGGGGACAGTCTGGAGACCCAGTACTTC

CDR3 length: 15
clone size: many
D gene: -
V gene: TRBV12-3/TRBV12-4
J gene: TRBJ2-2
CDR3 protein: CASSLGGRAGGELFF
CDR3 DNA: TGTGCCAGCAGTTTAGGCGGCAGGGCAGGCGGGGAGCTGTTTTTT

CDR3 length: 15
clone size: many
D gene: -
V gene: TRBV7-2
J gene: TRBJ1-2
CDR3 protein: CASSLGGKSYYGYTF
CDR3 DNA: TGTGCCAGCAGCTTAGGGGGGAAAAGTTATTATGGCTACACCTTC

CDR3 length: 14
clone size: few
D gene: TRBD1
V gene: TRBV18
J gene: TRBJ2-5
CDR3 protein: CASSPDRAAETQYF
CDR3 DNA: TGTGCCAGCTCACCCGACAGGGCCGCCGAGACCCAGTACTTC

CDR3 length: 16
clone size: -
D gene: TRBD1
V gene: TRBV5-6
J gene: TRBJ2-5
CDR3 protein: CASSLVQGVRGETQYF
CDR3 DNA: TGTGCCAGCAGCTTGGTTCAGGGGGTGCGCGGGGAGACCCAGTACTTC

CDR3 length: 16
clone size: -
D gene: TRBD1
V gene: TRBV7-7
J gene: TRBJ2-2
CDR3 protein: CASSLAKQGGRGELFF
CDR3 DNA: TGTGCTAGCAGCTTAGCAAAACAGGGGGGACGCGGGGAGCTGTTTTTT

CDR3 length: 13
clone size: -
D gene: TRBD2
V gene: TRBV20-1
J gene: TRBJ2-5
CDR3 protein: CSVRLAAKETQYF
CDR3 DNA: TGCAGTGTTAGACTAGCGGCCAAGGAGACCCAGTACTTC

CDR3 length: 13
clone size: few
D gene: -
V gene: TRBV29-1
J gene: TRBJ2-7
CDR3 protein: CSVGGTPSGEQYF
CDR3 DNA: TGCAGCGTTGGCGGGACACCGTCGGGGGAGCAGTACTTC

CDR3 length: 14
clone size: few
D gene: TRBD2
V gene: TRBV5-6
J gene: TRBJ2-3
CDR3 protein: CASSFPSGTDTQYF
CDR3 DNA: TGTGCCAGCAGCTTTCCTAGCGGGACAGATACGCAGTATTTT

CDR3 length: 14
clone size: few
D gene: -
V gene: TRBV24-1
J gene: TRBJ1-3
CDR3 protein: CATSDAAPSNTIYF
CDR3 DNA: TGTGCCACCAGTGACGCAGCACCCTCAAACACCATATATTTT

CDR3 length: 15
clone size: -
D gene: -
V gene: TRBV7-2
J gene: TRBJ1-2
CDR3 protein: CASSSQATGSYGYTF
CDR3 DNA: TGTGCCAGCAGCTCTCAAGCGACAGGAAGCTATGGCTACACCTTC

CDR3 length: 15
clone size: -
D gene: -
V gene: TRBV5-1
J gene: TRBJ1-2
CDR3 protein: CASSVGTWMGYGYTF
CDR3 DNA: TGCGCCAGCAGCGTTGGGACATGGATGGGGTATGGCTACACCTTC

CDR3 length: 16
clone size: many
D gene: TRBD2
V gene: TRBV6-1
J gene: TRBJ2-5
CDR3 protein: CASSERGLAASGTQYF
CDR3 DNA: TGTGCCAGCAGTGAACGGGGACTAGCGGCATCGGGGACCCAGTACTTC

CDR3 length: 16
clone size: few
D gene: TRBD2
V gene: TRBV7-6
J gene: TRBJ2-5
CDR3 protein: CASREGTSEEQETQYF
CDR3 DNA: TGTGCCAGCAGAGAAGGGACTAGCGAAGAACAAGAGACCCAGTACTTC

CDR3 length: 14
clone size: few
D gene: -
V gene: TRBV12-3/TRBV12-4
J gene: TRBJ1-5
CDR3 protein: CASNFLGSGQPQHF
CDR3 DNA: TGTGCCAGCAATTTTCTGGGGTCGGGGCAGCCCCAGCATTTT

CDR3 length: 14
clone size: many
D gene: -
V gene: TRBV12-3/TRBV12-4
J gene: TRBJ2-7
CDR3 protein: CASSLGGYNYEQYF
CDR3 DNA: TGTGCCAGCAGTTTAGGGGGATACAACTACGAGCAGTACTTC

CDR3 length: 15
clone size: -
D gene: -
V gene: TRBV7-2
J gene: TRBJ2-7
CDR3 protein: CASSPGRGTTYEQYF
CDR3 DNA: TGTGCCAGCAGCCCGGGTAGGGGCACCACCTACGAGCAGTACTTC

CDR3 length: 12
clone size: many
D gene: -
V gene: TRBV12-3/TRBV12-4
J gene: TRBJ1-2
CDR3 protein: CASSPANYGYTF
CDR3 DNA: TGTGCCAGCAGCCCAGCTAACTATGGCTACACCTTC

CDR3 length: 15
clone size: few
D gene: TRBD1
V gene: TRBV12-5
J gene: TRBJ2-2
CDR3 protein: CASGSGTANTGELFF
CDR3 DNA: TGTGCTAGTGGCTCCGGGACAGCGAACACCGGGGAGCTGTTTTTT

CDR3 length: 15
clone size: -
D gene: TRBD2
V gene: TRBV7-2
J gene: TRBJ2-7
CDR3 protein: CASSVSPSGIYEQYF
CDR3 DNA: TGTGCCAGCAGCGTCTCCCCTAGCGGGATATACGAGCAGTACTTC

CDR3 length: 13
clone size: -
D gene: -
V gene: TRBV4-1
J gene: TRBJ2-7
CDR3 protein: CASSQGALYEQYF
CDR3 DNA: TGCGCCAGCAGCCAAGGGGCCCTCTACGAGCAGTACTTC

CDR3 length: 14
clone size: many
D gene: -
V gene: TRBV7-2
J gene: TRBJ2-2
CDR3 protein: CASSPWTVTGELFF
CDR3 DNA: TGTGCCAGCAGCCCATGGACGGTCACCGGGGAGCTGTTTTTT

CDR3 length: 14
clone size: -
D gene: -
V gene: TRBV12-3/TRBV12-4
J gene: TRBJ2-5
CDR3 protein: CASSFDGPGETQYF
CDR3 DNA: TGTGCCAGCAGTTTCGACGGGCCCGGGGAGACCCAGTACTTC

CDR3 length: 18
clone size: -
D gene: TRBD2
V gene: TRBV15
J gene: TRBJ2-5
CDR3 protein: CATSRDLPWRETQETQYF
CDR3 DNA: TGTGCCACCAGCAGAGATCTCCCTTGGCGGGAGACGCAAGAGACCCAGTACTTC

CDR3 length: 12
clone size: many
D gene: -
V gene: TRBV20-1
J gene: TRBJ2-5
CDR3 protein: CSAMGGIETQYF
CDR3 DNA: TGCAGTGCTATGGGGGGTATAGAGACCCAGTACTTC

CDR3 length: 15
clone size: many
D gene: TRBD1
V gene: TRBV24-1
J gene: TRBJ1-5
CDR3 protein: CATSDGTDSNQPQHF
CDR3 DNA: TGTGCCACCAGTGACGGGACAGATAGCAATCAGCCCCAGCATTTT

CDR3 length: 14
clone size: many
D gene: -
V gene: TRBV7-2
J gene: TRBJ2-5
CDR3 protein: CASSLVGGQETQYF
CDR3 DNA: TGTGCCAGCAGCTTAGTTGGCGGCCAAGAGACCCAGTACTTC

CDR3 length: 15
clone size: few
D gene: -
V gene: TRBV29-1
J gene: TRBJ2-6
CDR3 protein: CSVGVDPSGANVLTF
CDR3 DNA: TGCAGCGTTGGGGTAGACCCCTCTGGGGCCAACGTCCTGACTTTC

CDR3 length: 14
clone size: many
D gene: -
V gene: TRBV7-2
J gene: TRBJ2-7
CDR3 protein: CASNQGLGNYEQYF
CDR3 DNA: TGTGCCAGCAACCAGGGTCTAGGGAACTACGAGCAGTACTTC

CDR3 length: 14
clone size: many
D gene: -
V gene: TRBV7-2
J gene: TRBJ2-5
CDR3 protein: CASSRNLNARTQYF
CDR3 DNA: TGTGCCAGCAGCCGAAACTTAAACGCCCGGACCCAGTACTTC

CDR3 length: 14
clone size: many
D gene: -
V gene: TRBV7-2
J gene: TRBJ1-1
CDR3 protein: CASSFGRGNTEAFF
CDR3 DNA: TGTGCCAGCAGCTTTGGCAGGGGAAACACTGAAGCTTTCTTT